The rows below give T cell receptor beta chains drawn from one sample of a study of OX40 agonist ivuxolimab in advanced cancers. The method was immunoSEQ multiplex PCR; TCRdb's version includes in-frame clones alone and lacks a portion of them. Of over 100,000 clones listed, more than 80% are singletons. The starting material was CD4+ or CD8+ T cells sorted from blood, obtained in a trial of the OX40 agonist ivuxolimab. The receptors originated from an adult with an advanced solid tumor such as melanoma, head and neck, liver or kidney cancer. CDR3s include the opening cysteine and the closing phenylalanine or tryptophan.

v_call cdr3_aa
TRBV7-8 CASSSGTSGNTIYF
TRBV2 CASSGGGLEQFF
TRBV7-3 CASSLTRTGRNEQFF
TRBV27 CASRAGTGNSPLHF
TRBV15 CATRKGTSYQTQYF
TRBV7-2 CASSLGGAPDTQYF
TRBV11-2 CATRTVAKNIQYF
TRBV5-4 CASSLEAPMNTEAFF
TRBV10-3 CAISDPSGVAGNEQFF
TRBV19 CASRDTGSGNTIYF